This TCR beta chain was recorded in a study of blood T cell repertoires in COVID-19 (dated by TCRdb to about 2020). In the study overall: The collaborator samples originated in the United States, Italy and Spain and spanned the acute and convalescent phases of COVID-19. The prospective study material was composed of cDNA or gDNA derived from T cells, B-cell-depleted T cells, or PBMCs. The repertoires were released in a freely available public database intended as a resource for research on the immune response to SARS-CoV-2. Samples came from the ongoing ImmuneRACE study (first 160 participants) plus 1,254 subjects from 6 global collaborators. Deeply sampled blood TCRbeta repertoires from subjects exposed to, actively infected with, or recovered from COVID-19 were included in the dataset. Where available, HLA class I and class II types were obtained from metadata supplied by the sample provider rather than from assay-based typing. Nearly every sample came with metadata listing a de-identified subject ID, COVID-19 status, age in years and sex. General conclusions and limits of the study: How much clinical and demographic metadata was included differed by source and by participant, and the metadata was provided uncurated.

CDR1 SGHVS and CDR2 FNYEAQ are derived from the germline V gene. The CDR3 numbers 16 residues from cysteine through phenylalanine. CDR3 DNA only is kept here, 48 bases in frame from base 1. V is cut back by 4 bases and J by 4 bases, with 13 bases in the junction unmatched. This clone was seen just once. Which antigen it targets is not known. Per-base quality was not reported, and no clone a single base away is much larger than it. The immunoSEQ Assay, a bias-controlled multiplex PCR, was used to amplify TCRbeta CDR3 regions from genomic DNA. From the authors' description of their analysis: Nucleated cell counts per sample were estimated from amplification of reference gene primers within the assay. Sequence reads were collapsed and filtered to measure the absolute abundance of every unique TCRbeta CDR3 rearrangement. For each sample, productive Simpson clonality was calculated by taking the square root of Simpson's diversity index across productive rearrangements. TCRdb took this table from immuneACCESS and kept in-frame rearrangements with V and J called. Such tables lack part of the clones; where checked against another copy, unresolved V genes explain under half of the gap, and the rest is unexplained. D and trimming come from the DNA, and the V and J calls and clone size come from that table. Present in this sample are fewer than 250,000 clones, roughly four fifths of which were seen just once. 2.5% to 3% of the sample lies in the top ten.

The collaborating institutions used their own protocols to collect whole blood in K2EDTA tubes. For TCRbeta analysis, collaborator samples were shipped as frozen whole blood, as isolated PBMCs, or as DNA extracted from either sample type. The sample was peripheral blood. The origin of this receptor is a woman between 35 and 50 years old with active or convalescent COVID-19. The chain uses TRBV7-6 and TRBJ2-7; the junction holds 7 bases that match TRBD1. DNA sequence: TGTGCCAGCAGCTCCGGTGGCAGGGGGTTAGGGTACGAGCAGTACTTC. It codes for CASSSGGRGLGYEQYF.